This T cell receptor (beta chain) was observed in a study of T-cell reconstitution after alpha-beta-depleted transplantation in children. Study-wide points: At one year after transplant, newly produced T cells mostly accounted for T-cell counts and diversity.

Germline V gene lookup returns CDR1 MNHEY and CDR2 SMNVEV (reference sequence). This CDR3 contains 14 residues. TCRbeta library construction was performed incorporating unique molecular identifiers. TCRdb independently ran MiXCR on the PCR reads; one entry per CDR3 protein. This table has some 220,000 distinct CDR3 sequences, roughly a tenth appearing once. Concerning this clonotype: Its antigen remains unidentified. Mismatch with germline at one junction end may stem from a read error.

The clonotype was recovered from a child younger than two with acute myeloid leukemia, due to receive a stem cell transplant. This chain joins TRBV27 and TRBJ2-4; either TRBD1 or TRBD2 may supply D (6 bases each). Material: PBMCs, obtained before TCRalphabeta/CD19-depleted stem cell transplant. The CDR3 reads CTSSGALAKNIQYF. The CDR3 DNA reads as TGTACCAGCTCGGGGGCTCTAGCCAAAAACATTCAGTACTTC.